This T cell receptor (beta chain) was found in a study of blood T cell repertoires in COVID-19. Study background: Collection of acute and convalescent COVID-19 samples took place in the United States, Italy and Spain.

CDR1 is SGHRS and CDR2 is YFSETQ in the germline V gene. This CDR3 region has 15 residues. Trimming removed 4 bases from V and 0 bases from J; junction bases left unmatched: 3. The Seattle site enrolled patients during active infection and followed them longitudinally. As originally analysed: Amplification of reference gene primers provided the estimated nucleated cell counts. The table came from immunoSEQ multiplex PCR; TCRdb's copy has only in-frame clones and leaves some out. The D gene and trimming were derived from the DNA, and the V and J assignments and clone size from that table. The sample includes nearly 350,000 clones, about nine tenths seen only once; the top ten take about 6%.

V gene TRBV5-1 combines with J gene TRBJ2-3; 9 nucleotides match TRBD2. The sequence was obtained from a woman between 50 and 59 years old with COVID-19, enrolled during active disease. What was sequenced was peripheral blood. In DNA form, the CDR3 reads TGCGCCAGCAGCAATAGCGGGAGTAGCACAGATACGCAGTATTTT. Protein sequence: CASSNSGSSTDTQYF. Using reference TRBV5-1 and TRBJ2-3 for the parts outside the CDR3, the full variable domain is KAGVTQTPRYLIKTRGQQVTLSCSPISGHRSVSWYQQTPGQGLQFLFEYFSETQRNKGNFPGRFSGRQFSNSRSEMNVSTLELGDSALYLCASSNSGSSTDTQYFGPGTRLTVL.